The 18 T cell receptor beta chains below come from one sample, sequenced in a study of T cells after yellow fever vaccination. TCRdb used MiXCR to reprocess the 5' RACE reads, holding one entry per CDR3 protein. The data contain tens of thousands of distinct CDR3 sequences, 6.5% to 8% of them singletons. The material was CD8+ T cells sorted from PBMCs, obtained 15 days after the yellow fever booster vaccination. These receptors all stem from a man aged 25 to 40 who received the YFV17D yellow fever vaccine.

The chain couples TRBV4-3 to TRBJ2-7; D is unclear. V dropped 0 bases and J dropped 1 base, with 16 bases sitting between them. Germline CDR1 LGHNA, CDR2 YSLEER. This CDR3 has 17 amino acids. DNA of the CDR3: TGCGCCAGCAGCCAAGAAGATTCCGAGGCTCCTTCCTACGAGCAGTACTTC. It codes for CASSQEDSEAPSYEQYF.

The table lists this clonotype with many counts. This chain uses TRBV7-9 with TRBJ2-3; no firm D call. Trimming removed 5 bases at V and 4 bases at J, with 7 bases between. CDR3 length equals 12 residues. Germline CDR1 SEHNR, CDR2 FQNEAQ (reference sequence). This CDR3 reads CASSKAPDTQYF. The CDR3 coding sequence is TGTGCCAGCAGCAAAGCGCCAGATACGCAGTATTTT. The full variable domain, its missing parts supplied by reference TRBV7-9 and TRBJ2-3, is DTGVSQNPRHKITKRGQNVTFRCDPISEHNRLYWYRQTLGQGPEFLTYFQNEAQLEKSRLLSDRFSAERPKGSFSTLEIQRTEQGDSAMYLCASSKAPDTQYFGPGTRLTVL.

This clonotype showed up many times. The chain employs TRBV28 and TRBJ2-3; D is perhaps TRBD2 (5 bases). V was shortened by 4 bases and J by 1 base, with 9 bases between the two germline ends. CDR3 length equals 14 residues. Germline V gives CDR1 MDHEN, CDR2 SYDVKM. Written as DNA, the CDR3 is TGTGCCAGCAGTTCACTAGTTGGCACAGATACGCAGTATTTT. Its protein is CASSSLVGTDTQYF.

This clonotype was seen a few times. This chain uses TRBV6-5 with TRBJ2-5; D is perhaps TRBD2 (5 bases). Germline lookup yields CDR1 MNHEY and CDR2 SVGAGI. Between the trimmed V and J ends, which lost 0 bases and 4 bases, there was a span of 9 bases. This CDR3 is 14 amino acids long. The CDR3 region has the DNA TGTGCCAGCAGTTACTCCGGAGGTCGAGAGACCCAGTACTTC. Residues: CASSYSGGRETQYF.

This clonotype was observed a handful of times. The gene calls are TRBV12-3 or TRBV12-4 and TRBJ2-7; D might be TRBD1 (7 bases). The CDR3 covers 12 residues. V lost 7 bases and J 5 bases, leaving 12 bases between the germline ends. The CDR3 loop reads CASTQGGDEQYF. CDR3 coding DNA: TGTGCCAGCACCCAGGGGGGCGACGAGCAGTACTTC.

This clonotype showed up many times. The rearrangement uses TRBV28 and TRBJ1-2; D gene uncertain. Trimming pared 7 bases from V and 11 bases from J, leaving 14 bases between. The CDR3 loop spans 11 amino acids. The V gene's germline CDR1 is MDHEN and CDR2 SYDVKM. The CDR3 bases are TGTGCCAGCACGACACGCGAAGGGTACACCTTC. Its protein is CASTTREGYTF.

This clonotype showed up many times. V and J are TRBV27 and TRBJ2-1; 10 bases match TRBD2. The ends lost 5 bases at V and 6 bases at J; junction bases unmatched: 7. This CDR3 is built from 15 residues. Per the germline V gene, CDR1 is MNHEY and CDR2 is SMNVEV (reference sequence). In nucleotides, the CDR3 is TGTGCCAGCAGTCTAGCCGGGACTAGCGCCAATGAGCAGTTCTTC. This encodes CASSLAGTSANEQFF.

This clonotype appeared many times. The rearrangement links TRBV11-2 to TRBJ2-7, with 7 bases fitting TRBD2. Germline V gene data show CDR1 as SGHAT and CDR2 as FQNNGV. The CDR3 contains 16 residues. V dropped 5 bases and J dropped 6; count of bases not matched to a gene: 16. Here the CDR3 DNA reads TGTGCCAGCAGCCCCGACGCAGGACTAGTAAGCTCCGAGCAGTACTTC. Translating gives CASSPDAGLVSSEQYF.

This clonotype was recorded at least ten times. This chain uses TRBV15 with TRBJ1-3, with 8 bases identical to TRBD1. Per the germline V gene, CDR1 is LNHNV and CDR2 is YYDKDF (reference sequence). V lost 4 bases, J lost 4 bases, and 3 bases stayed unmatched. CDR3 size: 14 residues. CDR3 region: CATSTDRGGNTIYF. Written as DNA, the CDR3 is TGTGCCACCAGCACTGACAGGGGCGGAAACACCATATATTTT.

The sample holds many counts of this clonotype. The chain couples TRBV11-3 to TRBJ2-5; D gene unclear. Germline assignment: CDR1 SGHNT and CDR2 YENEEA. CDR3 length: 13 residues. Trimming left V 0 bases short and J 4 bases short, with 6 bases between. CDR3 nucleotides: TGTGCCAGCAGCTTAGAGGCAGGAGAGACCCAGTACTTC. This gives the protein CASSLEAGETQYF. The whole variable domain, remainder taken from reference TRBV11-3 and TRBJ2-5, is EAGVVQSPRYKIIEKKQPVAFWCNPISGHNTLYWYLQNLGQGPELLIRYENEEAVDDSQLPKDRFSAERLKGVDSTLKIQPAELGDSAVYLCASSLEAGETQYFGPGTRLLVL.

This clonotype was picked up many times. The CDR3 DNA sequence: TGCGCCAGCAGCTTTGTCGGGGACATAGACTACGAGCAGTACTTC. It is translated as CASSFVGDIDYEQYF. V gene TRBV5-1 combines with J gene TRBJ2-7; the D gene is possibly TRBD1 (6 bases). Between the trimmed V and J ends, which lost 2 bases and 3 bases, there was a span of 15 bases. Germline V gene data show CDR1 as SGHRS and CDR2 as YFSETQ. The CDR3 contains 15 residues. Supplemented by reference TRBV5-1 and TRBJ2-7, the full variable domain reads KAGVTQTPRYLIKTRGQQVTLSCSPISGHRSVSWYQQTPGQGLQFLFEYFSETQRNKGNFPGRFSGRQFSNSRSEMNVSTLELGDSALYLCASSFVGDIDYEQYFGPGTRLTVT.

This clonotype was observed many times. The genes are TRBV20-1 and TRBJ2-1, with D hard to call. The CDR3 sequence is 17 residues long. Germline CDR1 is DFQATT and CDR2 is SNEGSKA (reference sequence). Trimming removed 0 bases at V and 0 bases at J, with 15 bases between. The CDR3 is CSARDFLAQSSYNEQFF. In nucleotides, the CDR3 is TGCAGTGCTAGAGATTTTTTGGCCCAGAGCTCCTACAATGAGCAGTTCTTC.

This clonotype was detected ten times or more. V usage is TRBV7-9 and J usage is TRBJ2-3; 11 positions match TRBD2. Germline V gives CDR1 SEHNR, CDR2 FQNEAQ (reference sequence). The CDR3 contains 16 residues. V gave up 4 bases and J gave up 5 bases; unmatched junction bases: 8. For the CDR3, the DNA is TGTGCCAGCAGCTCTGGAACTAGCGGGGGCGAAGATACGCAGTATTTT. It translates to CASSSGTSGGEDTQYF. Full variable domain (rest looked up from reference TRBV7-9 and TRBJ2-3): DTGVSQNPRHKITKRGQNVTFRCDPISEHNRLYWYRQTLGQGPEFLTYFQNEAQLEKSRLLSDRFSAERPKGSFSTLEIQRTEQGDSAMYLCASSSGTSGGEDTQYFGPGTRLTVL.

This clonotype was seen at least ten times. The chain uses TRBV5-5 and TRBJ2-1; 11 nucleotides line up with TRBD2. The CDR3 has 14 residues. The V gene's germline CDR1 is SGHKS and CDR2 YYEKEE (reference sequence). V shed 3 bases and J 6 bases; nucleotides not matched to a gene: 2. For the CDR3, the DNA is TGTGCCAGCAGCTGGGGACTAGCGGCCAATGAGCAGTTCTTC. Protein: CASSWGLAANEQFF.

The chain is built from TRBV3-1 and TRBJ2-7; TRBD2 matches at 11 bases. V trimming: 4 bases; J trimming: 3 bases; junction bases outside the gene matches: 8. From germline, CDR1 is LGHDT and CDR2 YNNKEL (reference sequence). CDR3 length: 16 residues. DNA for the CDR3: TGTGCCAGCAGCCCCTGGGCGGGGACTAGCGGCTACGAGCAGTACTTC. The encoded protein is CASSPWAGTSGYEQYF.

This clonotype was recorded many times. This chain connects TRBV20-1 to TRBJ2-5; possible D gene TRBD2, 6 bases. CDR1 is DFQATT and CDR2 is SNEGSKA in the germline V gene (reference sequence). Between the trimmed V and J ends, which lost 7 bases and 2 bases, there was a span of 17 bases. This CDR3 is 14 amino acids long. The CDR3 DNA is TGCAGTGTACGGGAGCCGACGGATCAAGAGACCCAGTACTTC. This encodes CSVREPTDQETQYF.

Ten or more counts support this clonotype. This rearrangement joins TRBV7-8 to TRBJ2-2, with 8 bases lining up with TRBD2. CDR1 is SGHVS, CDR2 FQNEAQ, per germline. This CDR3 has 15 residues. The V segment lost 5 bases and the J segment 5 bases; nucleotides outside the gene matches: 7. The CDR3: CASSPVAGGTGELFF. In nucleotides, the CDR3 is TGTGCCAGCAGCCCGGTGGCGGGGGGTACCGGGGAGCTGTTTTTT. The entire variable domain, with the rest obtained from reference TRBV7-8 and TRBJ2-2, is as follows: GAGVSQSPRYKVAKRGQDVALRCDPISGHVSLFWYQQALGQGPEFLTYFQNEAQLDKSGLPSDRFFAERPEGSVSTLKIQRTQQEDSAVYLCASSPVAGGTGELFFGEGSRLTVL.

This clonotype came up a few times. J is TRBJ2-1 and V is TRBV29-1, with 8 positions matching TRBD2. This CDR3 spans 17 amino acids. Germline values: CDR1 SQVTM, CDR2 ANQGSEA. Germline trimming cut 6 bases from V and 8 bases from J; bases unmatched to any gene: 21. The CDR3 here is CSVAGGAGVPWGHEQFF. The CDR3 DNA is TGCAGCGTCGCCGGGGGAGCGGGAGTCCCATGGGGGCATGAGCAGTTCTTC.